The present T cell receptor beta chain was sequenced within a study of T-cell reconstitution after alpha-beta-depleted transplantation in children. This CDR3 contains 13 residues. Germline CDR1 is DFQATT and CDR2 is SNEGSKA (reference sequence). Trimming removed 3 bases at V and 4 bases at J, with 11 bases between. Unique molecular identifiers tagged the TCRbeta library. TCRdb re-analysed the PCR reads in MiXCR, keeping a single row per CDR3 protein. The table has around 25,000 distinct CDR3 sequences, 18% seen once; the top ten hold approximately 40%. Study-level findings and limits: Diversity of TCRbeta at day 60 was high in some patients, arising from surviving recipient T cells and thymic progenitors. T-cell numbers and diversity one year post-transplant derived largely from freshly generated T cells.

This clonotype was counted only a few times. Its matching antigen is unknown. The sequencing here drew on PBMCs, mostly from graft donor cells, taken 60 days after TCRalphabeta/CD19-depleted stem cell transplant. The chain joins TRBV20-1 to TRBJ2-3; no clear D gene. This TCR came from a male patient between 2 and 9 years old who had a stem cell transplant for acute lymphoblastic leukemia, so the T cells may come from the graft donor. In nucleotides, the CDR3 is TGCAGTGCTAGCCTACAAGAGGCAGATACGCAGTATTTT. Protein: CSASLQEADTQYF.